Listed below are T cell receptor beta chains from one sample, sequenced in a study of T-cell reconstitution after alpha-beta-depleted transplantation in children. TCRdb analysed the PCR reads with MiXCR anew, one entry per CDR3 protein. The sample includes about 610,000 distinct CDR3 sequences, roughly a tenth of them seen just once. The material was PBMCs from the stem cell graft donor, obtained from the stem cell graft. All receptors come from a human donor who donated a stem cell graft to a child with acute myeloid leukemia. CDR3s include the opening cysteine and the closing phenylalanine or tryptophan. The order of the fields is clone size, V gene, D gene, J gene, CDR3 protein, CDR3 DNA. The D gene is left open where the match is weak. Where a row states a size, it is once, few, many or the class of an expanded clone; other rows omit it.

clone_size: -; v_call: TRBV20-1; d_call: -; j_call: TRBJ2-2; cdr3_aa: CSARRTVAGTGELFF; cdr3_nt: TGCAGTGCTAGACGGACAGTCGCCGGCACCGGGGAGCTGTTTTTT
clone_size: -; v_call: TRBV15; d_call: -; j_call: TRBJ2-5; cdr3_aa: CATSTPRDGQETQYF; cdr3_nt: TGTGCCACCAGCACCCCCCGGGACGGGCAAGAGACCCAGTACTTC
clone_size: few; v_call: TRBV12-3/TRBV12-4; d_call: -; j_call: TRBJ2-7; cdr3_aa: CASSLRGRAEQYF; cdr3_nt: TGTGCCAGCAGTTTAAGGGGCCGGGCCGAGCAGTACTTC
clone_size: few; v_call: TRBV12-3/TRBV12-4; d_call: TRBD1; j_call: TRBJ2-2; cdr3_aa: CASSRTTWDSHNTGELFF; cdr3_nt: TGTGCCAGCAGTCGAACCACTTGGGACAGTCATAACACCGGGGAGCTGTTTTTT
clone_size: many; v_call: TRBV12-3/TRBV12-4; d_call: TRBD2; j_call: TRBJ2-2; cdr3_aa: CASSPRGRERAGELFF; cdr3_nt: TGTGCCAGCAGTCCCCGTGGGCGGGAGAGGGCCGGGGAGCTGTTTTTT
clone_size: many; v_call: TRBV10-3; d_call: -; j_call: TRBJ1-5; cdr3_aa: CAISDRGLSNQPQHF; cdr3_nt: TGTGCCATCAGTGACCGGGGTCTAAGCAATCAGCCCCAGCATTTT
clone_size: -; v_call: TRBV28; d_call: TRBD1; j_call: TRBJ2-1; cdr3_aa: CASSSPLRQGQFF; cdr3_nt: TGTGCCAGCAGTTCCCCTCTAAGACAGGGGCAGTTCTTC
clone_size: -; v_call: TRBV2; d_call: -; j_call: TRBJ2-3; cdr3_aa: CASRESLNPTDTQYF; cdr3_nt: TGTGCCAGCAGGGAGAGTTTAAACCCCACAGATACGCAGTATTTT
clone_size: -; v_call: TRBV28; d_call: -; j_call: TRBJ2-7; cdr3_aa: CASSTTGLRQYF; cdr3_nt: TGTGCCAGCAGCACTACGGGACTTCGGCAGTACTTC
clone_size: -; v_call: TRBV5-1; d_call: -; j_call: TRBJ2-5; cdr3_aa: CASSALGSGETQYF; cdr3_nt: TGCGCCAGCAGCGCGCTAGGCAGTGGGGAGACCCAGTACTTC
clone_size: -; v_call: TRBV19; d_call: -; j_call: TRBJ2-2; cdr3_aa: CASSTQPPTGELFF; cdr3_nt: TGTGCCAGTAGTACACAACCCCCCACCGGGGAGCTGTTTTTT
clone_size: -; v_call: TRBV29-1; d_call: TRBD2; j_call: TRBJ2-1; cdr3_aa: CSGQRVAGANEQFF; cdr3_nt: TGCAGCGGTCAGAGGGTAGCGGGGGCGAATGAGCAGTTCTTC
clone_size: many; v_call: TRBV29-1; d_call: TRBD2; j_call: TRBJ2-1; cdr3_aa: CSVEGSSGGNYNEQFF; cdr3_nt: TGCAGCGTTGAAGGGTCTAGCGGGGGGAACTACAATGAGCAGTTCTTC
clone_size: few; v_call: TRBV21-1; d_call: -; j_call: TRBJ1-4; cdr3_aa: CASSKAYTGQDFEKLFF; cdr3_nt: TGTGCCAGCAGCAAGGCGTATACGGGACAGGACTTCGAAAAACTGTTTTTT
clone_size: few; v_call: TRBV28; d_call: TRBD2; j_call: TRBJ2-2; cdr3_aa: CASKAGTTNTGELFF; cdr3_nt: TGTGCCAGCAAAGCCGGGACTACTAACACCGGGGAGCTGTTTTTT
clone_size: -; v_call: TRBV21-1; d_call: -; j_call: TRBJ2-7; cdr3_aa: CASSTTGTGIPYEQYF; cdr3_nt: TGTGCCAGCAGCACAACCGGGACAGGTATCCCCTACGAGCAGTACTTC
clone_size: -; v_call: TRBV24-1; d_call: TRBD2; j_call: TRBJ2-1; cdr3_aa: CATSLRAGVNEQFF; cdr3_nt: TGTGCCACCAGCCTCCGAGCGGGGGTTAATGAGCAGTTCTTC
clone_size: many; v_call: TRBV2; d_call: -; j_call: TRBJ2-7; cdr3_aa: CAGGHHYEQYF; cdr3_nt: TGTGCCGGGGGACACCACTACGAGCAGTACTTC
clone_size: -; v_call: TRBV11-2; d_call: -; j_call: TRBJ2-2; cdr3_aa: CASSGGFANTGELFF; cdr3_nt: TGTGCCAGCAGCGGGGGATTCGCGAACACCGGGGAGCTGTTTTTT
clone_size: -; v_call: TRBV7-2; d_call: TRBD2; j_call: TRBJ2-4; cdr3_aa: CASSFTLAGGTYF; cdr3_nt: TGTGCCAGCAGCTTCACGTTAGCGGGAGGGACCTACTTC
clone_size: -; v_call: TRBV20-1; d_call: -; j_call: TRBJ2-7; cdr3_aa: CSARVTSANEQYF; cdr3_nt: TGCAGTGCTAGGGTAACTAGTGCCAACGAGCAGTACTTC
clone_size: few; v_call: TRBV10-3; d_call: TRBD2; j_call: TRBJ2-1; cdr3_aa: CAIMSGTLNEQFF; cdr3_nt: TGTGCCATCATGAGCGGGACCCTCAATGAGCAGTTCTTC
clone_size: few; v_call: TRBV7-9; d_call: TRBD2; j_call: TRBJ2-5; cdr3_aa: CASSSALAGKETQYF; cdr3_nt: TGTGCCAGCAGCTCCGCTCTAGCGGGAAAAGAGACCCAGTACTTC
clone_size: many; v_call: TRBV5-1; d_call: TRBD2; j_call: TRBJ2-2; cdr3_aa: CASSLKREYTGELFF; cdr3_nt: TGCGCCAGCAGCTTAAAGCGGGAGTACACCGGGGAGCTGTTTTTT
clone_size: few; v_call: TRBV25-1; d_call: -; j_call: TRBJ2-4; cdr3_aa: CASSTTDLAKNIQYF; cdr3_nt: TGTGCCAGCAGTACGACAGACTTAGCCAAAAACATTCAGTACTTC
clone_size: -; v_call: TRBV28; d_call: -; j_call: TRBJ2-3; cdr3_aa: CASSLSYTDTQYF; cdr3_nt: TGTGCCAGCAGTTTATCATACACAGATACGCAGTATTTT
clone_size: many; v_call: TRBV29-1; d_call: -; j_call: TRBJ1-2; cdr3_aa: CSVENGVYGYTF; cdr3_nt: TGCAGCGTTGAAAACGGAGTCTATGGCTACACCTTC
clone_size: few; v_call: TRBV20-1; d_call: -; j_call: TRBJ2-1; cdr3_aa: CSATRLWGLNEQFF; cdr3_nt: TGCAGTGCTACCCGCTTGTGGGGATTGAATGAGCAGTTCTTC
clone_size: -; v_call: TRBV29-1; d_call: -; j_call: TRBJ1-1; cdr3_aa: CSVEDGSEAFF; cdr3_nt: TGCAGCGTAGAGGACGGTTCTGAAGCTTTCTTT
clone_size: few; v_call: TRBV12-3/TRBV12-4; d_call: TRBD1; j_call: TRBJ1-4; cdr3_aa: CASTQRQGATTNEKLFF; cdr3_nt: TGTGCCAGCACCCAACGGCAGGGGGCCACAACTAATGAAAAACTGTTTTTT
clone_size: few; v_call: TRBV7-3; d_call: -; j_call: TRBJ2-1; cdr3_aa: CASSSSVGEQFF; cdr3_nt: TGTGCCAGCAGCTCTTCGGTGGGGGAGCAGTTCTTC
clone_size: -; v_call: TRBV27; d_call: -; j_call: TRBJ1-1; cdr3_aa: CAASPGGAFF; cdr3_nt: TGTGCCGCCTCTCCGGGGGGGGCTTTCTTT
clone_size: many; v_call: TRBV20-1; d_call: -; j_call: TRBJ2-7; cdr3_aa: CSARGDTYYEQYF; cdr3_nt: TGCAGTGCCCGCGGGGACACCTACTACGAGCAGTACTTC
clone_size: -; v_call: TRBV5-4; d_call: -; j_call: TRBJ2-7; cdr3_aa: CASSPLQGNEQYF; cdr3_nt: TGTGCCAGCAGCCCATTGCAGGGAAACGAGCAGTACTTC
clone_size: few; v_call: TRBV7-9; d_call: TRBD2; j_call: TRBJ2-7; cdr3_aa: CASSSGTRNEQYF; cdr3_nt: TGTGCCAGCAGTTCCGGGACTAGGAACGAGCAGTACTTC
clone_size: -; v_call: TRBV20-1; d_call: TRBD2; j_call: TRBJ2-1; cdr3_aa: CCAGGTSGLFGGEQFF; cdr3_nt: TGCTGTGCTGGGGGGACTAGCGGCCTTTTTGGGGGTGAGCAGTTCTTC
clone_size: many; v_call: TRBV29-1; d_call: TRBD2; j_call: TRBJ2-1; cdr3_aa: CSVEDDSGTSGSKWFGEQFF; cdr3_nt: TGCAGCGTTGAAGATGACTCCGGGACTAGCGGGAGTAAGTGGTTCGGCGAGCAGTTCTTC
clone_size: few; v_call: TRBV24-1; d_call: -; j_call: TRBJ1-3; cdr3_aa: CATSDPSLSGNTIYF; cdr3_nt: TGTGCCACCAGTGATCCTTCCCTCTCTGGAAACACCATATATTTT
clone_size: -; v_call: TRBV14; d_call: TRBD2; j_call: TRBJ2-4; cdr3_aa: CASSQAGTSGRNIQYF; cdr3_nt: TGTGCCAGCAGCCAAGCCGGGACTAGCGGGAGGAACATTCAGTACTTC
clone_size: many; v_call: TRBV20-1; d_call: -; j_call: TRBJ2-3; cdr3_aa: CSARDGAGSTDTQYF; cdr3_nt: TGCAGTGCTAGAGATGGGGCGGGAAGCACAGATACGCAGTATTTT
clone_size: many; v_call: TRBV5-1; d_call: TRBD1; j_call: TRBJ2-1; cdr3_aa: CASSLTGTGDGDEQFF; cdr3_nt: TGCGCCAGCAGCCTGACCGGGACAGGGGATGGGGATGAGCAGTTCTTC
clone_size: many; v_call: TRBV14; d_call: -; j_call: TRBJ2-3; cdr3_aa: CASSQTGADTQYF; cdr3_nt: TGTGCCAGCAGCCAAACGGGGGCAGATACGCAGTATTTT
clone_size: many; v_call: TRBV29-1; d_call: -; j_call: TRBJ2-1; cdr3_aa: CSVNEQFF; cdr3_nt: TGCAGCGTCAATGAGCAGTTCTTC
clone_size: few; v_call: TRBV7-9; d_call: -; j_call: TRBJ2-7; cdr3_aa: CASSRAVMGTSTYEQYF; cdr3_nt: TGTGCCAGCAGCCGGGCTGTGATGGGGACTTCTACCTACGAGCAGTACTTC
clone_size: few; v_call: TRBV3-1; d_call: -; j_call: TRBJ1-1; cdr3_aa: CASSQKDSEFEAFF; cdr3_nt: TGTGCCAGCAGCCAAAAGGACAGCGAGTTTGAAGCTTTCTTT